The 8 T cell receptor beta chains below come from one sample, sequenced in a study of T-cell reconstitution after alpha-beta-depleted transplantation in children (dated by TCRdb to 2016 to 2017). The protocol used for the library was PCR. The instrument given in TCRdb is Illumina HiSeq 2500. TCR libraries were prepared with molecular barcoding, using unique molecular identifiers to normalize TCRbeta repertoire quantification. Clones were called with MiXCR by TCRdb after fastp trimmed the public reads at Q25, and only in-frame beta chains were retained. Each CDR3 protein appears once, grouped with its most common genes and DNA. The sample data list 200,000 to 300,000 distinct CDR3 sequences, and 12% of these were observed just once. Over 2.5% of the sample comes from the top ten. The sequencing here drew on PBMCs from the stem cell graft donor, taken from the stem cell graft. These receptors were taken from a human donor who donated a stem cell graft to a child with acute lymphoblastic leukemia.

This clonotype was detected many times. This rearrangement joins TRBV20-1 to TRBJ2-2, with 7 bases matching TRBD1. CDR3 length equals 13 residues. CDR1 is DFQATT, CDR2 SNEGSKA, per germline (reference sequence). V was pared by 6 bases and J by 2 bases, with 3 bases of the junction left unmatched. The CDR3 region is CSAGQTNTGELFF. CDR3 nucleotides: TGCAGTGCGGGACAGACAAACACCGGGGAGCTGTTTTTT.

V gene TRBV30 combines with J gene TRBJ2-2; D possibly corresponds to TRBD2 (6 bases). CDR1 GTSNPN and CDR2 SVGIG come from the germline V gene (reference sequence). Trimming left V 2 bases short and J 6 bases short, with 13 bases between. The CDR3 is 14 amino acids. CDR3 protein: CAWSSGLAAGELFF. In DNA, the CDR3 is TGTGCCTGGAGTAGTGGGTTAGCGGCCGGGGAGCTGTTTTTT.

This clonotype appeared many times. The CDR3: CSAFIRTSYEQYF. For the CDR3, the DNA is TGCAGTGCTTTTATTAGGACATCCTACGAGCAGTACTTC. This sequence joins TRBV20-1 and TRBJ2-7; D might be TRBD1 (5 bases). This CDR3 has 13 amino acids. The germline V gene has CDR1 DFQATT and CDR2 SNEGSKA (reference sequence). Trimming stripped 5 bases from V and 1 base from J, with 12 bases between.

Worth noting for this clonotype: A much larger clone is a single base away; this may be a read error. The gene calls are TRBV7-9 and TRBJ1-2; D remains unclear. This CDR3 has 15 residues. Trimming cost V 0 bases and J 2 bases, with 10 bases left between them. Germline CDR1 SEHNR, CDR2 FQNEAQ (reference sequence). CDR3 nucleotide sequence: TGTGCCAGCAGCTTAGCCGGCAGGTCGAACTATGGCTACACCTTC. It translates to CASSLAGRSNYGYTF. The full variable domain, its missing parts supplied by reference TRBV7-9 and TRBJ1-2, is DTGVSQNPRHKITKRGQNVTFRCDPISEHNRLYWYRQTLGQGPEFLTYFQNEAQLEKSRLLSDRFSAERPKGSFSTLEIQRTEQGDSAMYLCASSLAGRSNYGYTFGSGTRLTVV.

The chain combines TRBV7-9 with TRBJ1-4; a weak D match, TRBD1 (6 bases). Germline-derived CDR1 and CDR2 are SEHNR and FQNEAQ (reference sequence). The V end was cut by 5 bases, the J end by 7 bases, with 17 bases between. The CDR3 runs to 15 residues. CDR3 in amino acids: CASSPGHQTAEKLFF. The CDR3 DNA reads as TGTGCCAGCAGCCCGGGACATCAGACGGCTGAAAAACTGTTTTTT.

In its sample, this clonotype was seen many times. V is TRBV28 and J is TRBJ2-5; possible D gene TRBD2, 6 bases. Germline CDR1 and CDR2: MDHEN and SYDVKM. The CDR3 runs to 17 residues. V lost 5 bases and J lost 1, with 20 bases in between. The CDR3 spells CASSPRDSVSFQETQYF. CDR3 bases: TGTGCCAGCAGTCCCCGGGACTCAGTAAGCTTCCAAGAGACCCAGTACTTC.

At least ten counts were recorded for this clonotype. Written as DNA, the CDR3 is TGTGCCAGCACCGAGGACATCTCCAACCAGCCCCAGCATTTT. This translates into CASTEDISNQPQHF. The chain is built from TRBV6-4 and TRBJ1-5; perhaps TRBD1 as D (5 bases). V gave up 7 bases and J gave up 7 bases, with 17 bases separating them. The CDR3 length is 14 residues. The germline gives CDR1 MRHNA, CDR2 SNTAGT.

The gene calls are TRBV5-1 and TRBJ2-7; the match to TRBD1 covers 7 bases. V lost 0 bases and J lost 2; bases outside the gene matches: 14. Germline-derived CDR1 and CDR2 are SGHRS and YFSETQ. CDR3 length: 18 amino acids. The CDR3 DNA reads as TGCGCCAGCAGCTTGGAGGGTTGGCTGGGACAGTCAACCTACGAGCAGTACTTC. Translation gives CASSLEGWLGQSTYEQYF.